This TCR beta chain was observed in a study of blood T cell repertoires in COVID-19. Across the study: COVID-19 samples from acute and convalescent phases originated in the United States, Italy and Spain. PBMCs, B-cell-depleted T cells, or T cells provided the cDNA or gDNA that made up the material.

Original analysis: By means of reference gene primer amplification, nucleated cell counts were estimated. The protocol was immunoSEQ multiplex PCR, while the TCRdb copy is restricted to in-frame clones and leaves out a portion. V, J and clone size reflect that table, while D and trimming were determined from the DNA. The sample contains 25,000 to 35,000 clones, 60% to 80% of which appear only once. Germline V gene sequence: CDR1 MDHEN, CDR2 SYDVKM. The CDR3 sequence is 13 residues long. Trimming removed 4 bases at V and 4 bases at J, with 9 bases between. The V gene is TRBV28, the J gene TRBJ2-3, with D possibly TRBD2 on 7 matching bases. The sequencing input was peripheral blood. The sequence derives from a woman in her seventies with active or convalescent COVID-19. In nucleotides, the CDR3 is TGTGCCAGCAGTTGGGGGGGGCCAGATACGCAGTATTTT. Its translation: CASSWGGPDTQYF.